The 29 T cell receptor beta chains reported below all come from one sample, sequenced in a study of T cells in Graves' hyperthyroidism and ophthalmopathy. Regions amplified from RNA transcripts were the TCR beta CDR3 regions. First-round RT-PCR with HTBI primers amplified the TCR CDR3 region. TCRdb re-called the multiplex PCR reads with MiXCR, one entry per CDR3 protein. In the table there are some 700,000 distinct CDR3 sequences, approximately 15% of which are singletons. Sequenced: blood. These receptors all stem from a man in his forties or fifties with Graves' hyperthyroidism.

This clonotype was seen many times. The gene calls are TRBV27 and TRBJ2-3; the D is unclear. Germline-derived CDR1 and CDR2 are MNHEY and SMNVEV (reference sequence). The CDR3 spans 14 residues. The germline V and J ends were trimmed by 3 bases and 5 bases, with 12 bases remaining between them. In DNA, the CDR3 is TGTGCCAGCAGTTTGGGATTGGCCAGAGATACGCAGTATTTT. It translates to CASSLGLARDTQYF.

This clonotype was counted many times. DNA of the CDR3: TGTGCTAGTGGTTTGGGGACGGGAGGAGGTAATGAGCAGTTCTTC. This gives the protein CASGLGTGGGNEQFF. The gene calls are TRBV12-5 and TRBJ2-1, with 7 nucleotides matching TRBD2. The CDR3 runs to 15 residues. The V gene's germline CDR1 is LGHNT and CDR2 FRNRAP. Germline trimming cut 1 base from V and 7 bases from J; bases unmatched to any gene: 7.

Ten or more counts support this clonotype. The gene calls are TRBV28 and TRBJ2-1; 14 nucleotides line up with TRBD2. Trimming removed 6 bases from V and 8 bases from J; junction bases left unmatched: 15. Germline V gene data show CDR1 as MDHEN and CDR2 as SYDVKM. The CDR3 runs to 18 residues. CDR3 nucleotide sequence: TGTGCCAGCAGGAGGGGACTAGCGGGAGAATTTACAGGTCATGAGCAGTTCTTC. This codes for CASRRGLAGEFTGHEQFF.

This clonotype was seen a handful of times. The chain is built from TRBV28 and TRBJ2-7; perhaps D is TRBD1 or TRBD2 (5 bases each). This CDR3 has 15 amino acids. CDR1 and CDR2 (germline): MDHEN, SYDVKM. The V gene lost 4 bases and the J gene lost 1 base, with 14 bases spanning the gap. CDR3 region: CASSSGTQVSYEQYF. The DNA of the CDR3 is TGTGCCAGCAGTTCCGGGACGCAGGTTTCCTACGAGCAGTACTTC. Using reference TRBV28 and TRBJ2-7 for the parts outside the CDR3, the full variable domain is DVKVTQSSRYLVKRTGEKVFLECVQDMDHENMFWYRQDPGLGLRLIYFSYDVKMKEKGDIPEGYSVSREKKERFSLILESASTNQTSMYLCASSSGTQVSYEQYFGPGTRLTVT.

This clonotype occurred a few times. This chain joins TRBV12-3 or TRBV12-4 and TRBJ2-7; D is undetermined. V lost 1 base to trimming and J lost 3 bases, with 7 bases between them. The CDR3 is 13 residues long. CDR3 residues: CASSLEDGYEQYF. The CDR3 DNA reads TGTGCCAGCAGTTTAGAAGACGGCTACGAGCAGTACTTC.

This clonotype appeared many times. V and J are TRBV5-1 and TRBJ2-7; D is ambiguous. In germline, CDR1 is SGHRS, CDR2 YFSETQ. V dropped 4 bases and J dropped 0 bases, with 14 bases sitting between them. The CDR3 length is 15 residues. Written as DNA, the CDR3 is TGCGCCAGCAGCAAGGCGGACCCCAGCTCCTACGAGCAGTACTTC. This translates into CASSKADPSSYEQYF.

CDR3 bases: TGTGCCAGCAGAGGCGTCGGGACTAGCGGCCCGAACACCGGGGAGCTGTTTTTT. It is translated as CASRGVGTSGPNTGELFF. This chain connects TRBV6-1 to TRBJ2-2; 11 positions agree with TRBD2. Germline V gives CDR1 MNHNS, CDR2 SASEGT. There are 18 residues in the CDR3. V shed 6 bases and J 0 bases; nucleotides not matched to a gene: 9.

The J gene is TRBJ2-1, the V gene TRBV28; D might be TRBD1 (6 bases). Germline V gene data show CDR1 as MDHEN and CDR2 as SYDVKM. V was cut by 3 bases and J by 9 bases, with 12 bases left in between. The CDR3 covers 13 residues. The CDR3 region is CASSLNMGAEQFF. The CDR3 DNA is TGTGCCAGCAGTTTGAATATGGGGGCTGAGCAGTTCTTC.

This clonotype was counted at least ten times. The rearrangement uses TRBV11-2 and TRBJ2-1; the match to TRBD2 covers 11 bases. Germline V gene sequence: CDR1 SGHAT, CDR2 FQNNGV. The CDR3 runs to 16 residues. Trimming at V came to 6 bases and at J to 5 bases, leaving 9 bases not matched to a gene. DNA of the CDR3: TGTGCCAGCAGAAGACTAGCGGGAATCCCGCACAATGAGCAGTTCTTC. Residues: CASRRLAGIPHNEQFF.

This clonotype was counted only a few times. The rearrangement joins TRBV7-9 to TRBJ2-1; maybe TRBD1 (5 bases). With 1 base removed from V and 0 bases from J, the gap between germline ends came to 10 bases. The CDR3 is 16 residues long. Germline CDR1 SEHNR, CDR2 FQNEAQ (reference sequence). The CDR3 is CASSLGRQISYNEQFF. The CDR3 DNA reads TGTGCCAGCAGCTTAGGAAGACAGATCTCCTACAATGAGCAGTTCTTC.

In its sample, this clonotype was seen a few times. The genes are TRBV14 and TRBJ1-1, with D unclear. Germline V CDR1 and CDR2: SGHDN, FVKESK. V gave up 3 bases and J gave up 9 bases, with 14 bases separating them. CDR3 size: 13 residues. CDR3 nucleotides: TGTGCCAGCAGCCATTCGAGCCTCCGCCAAGCTTTCTTT. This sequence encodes CASSHSSLRQAFF.

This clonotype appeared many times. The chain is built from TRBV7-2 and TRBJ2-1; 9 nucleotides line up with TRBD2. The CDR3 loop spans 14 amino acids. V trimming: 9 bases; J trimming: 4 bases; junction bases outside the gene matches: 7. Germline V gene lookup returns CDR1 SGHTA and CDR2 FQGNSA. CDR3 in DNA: TGTGCCAGTGTGACTAGCGGAGGGTACAATGAGCAGTTCTTC. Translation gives CASVTSGGYNEQFF.

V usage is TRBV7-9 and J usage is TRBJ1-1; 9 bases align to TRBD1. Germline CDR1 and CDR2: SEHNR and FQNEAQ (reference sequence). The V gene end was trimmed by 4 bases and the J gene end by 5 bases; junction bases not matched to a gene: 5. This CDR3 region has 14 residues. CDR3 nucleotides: TGTGCCAGCAGCTCCCGGGACAGGGAGACTGAAGCTTTCTTT. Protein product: CASSSRDRETEAFF.

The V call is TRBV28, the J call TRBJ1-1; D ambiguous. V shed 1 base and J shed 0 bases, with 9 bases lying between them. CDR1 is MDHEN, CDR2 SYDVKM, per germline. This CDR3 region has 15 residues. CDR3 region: CASSLLSQMNTEAFF. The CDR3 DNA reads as TGTGCCAGCAGTTTATTATCACAGATGAACACTGAAGCTTTCTTT.

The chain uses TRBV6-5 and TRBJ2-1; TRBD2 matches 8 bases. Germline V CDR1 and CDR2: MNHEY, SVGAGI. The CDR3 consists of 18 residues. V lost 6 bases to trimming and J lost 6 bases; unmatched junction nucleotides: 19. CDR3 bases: TGTGCCAGCAGATTACCGGGACTATCGGGAGGGCCGGGCAATGAGCAGTTCTTC. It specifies CASRLPGLSGGPGNEQFF.

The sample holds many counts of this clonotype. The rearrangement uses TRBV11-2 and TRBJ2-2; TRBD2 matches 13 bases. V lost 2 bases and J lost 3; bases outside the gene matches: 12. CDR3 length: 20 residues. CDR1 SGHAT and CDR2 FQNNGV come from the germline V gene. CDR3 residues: CASSLTSGLAGARYTGELFF. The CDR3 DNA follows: TGTGCCAGCAGCTTAACGTCAGGACTAGCGGGAGCAAGGTACACCGGGGAGCTGTTTTTT.

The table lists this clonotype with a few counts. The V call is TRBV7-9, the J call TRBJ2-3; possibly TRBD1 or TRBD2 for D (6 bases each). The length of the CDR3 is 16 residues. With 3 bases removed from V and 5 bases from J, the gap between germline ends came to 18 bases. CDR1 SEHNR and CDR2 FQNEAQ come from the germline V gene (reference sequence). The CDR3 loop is CASSFPGQRGLDTQYF. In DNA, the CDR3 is TGTGCCAGCAGCTTTCCTGGACAGAGGGGACTAGATACGCAGTATTTT.

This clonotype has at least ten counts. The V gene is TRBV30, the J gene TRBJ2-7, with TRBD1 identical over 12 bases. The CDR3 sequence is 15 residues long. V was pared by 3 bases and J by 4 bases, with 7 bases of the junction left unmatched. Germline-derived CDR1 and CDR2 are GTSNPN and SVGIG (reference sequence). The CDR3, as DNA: TGTGCCTGGAGCGACGGGACAGGGGGCGCTTACGAGCAGTACTTC. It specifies CAWSDGTGGAYEQYF.

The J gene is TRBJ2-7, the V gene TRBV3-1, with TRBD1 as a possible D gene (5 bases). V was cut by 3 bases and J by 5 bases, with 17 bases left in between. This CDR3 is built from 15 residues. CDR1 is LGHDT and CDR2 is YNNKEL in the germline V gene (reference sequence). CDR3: CASSHRPGWKNEQYF. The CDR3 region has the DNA TGTGCCAGCAGCCACCGGCCAGGGTGGAAAAACGAGCAGTACTTC.

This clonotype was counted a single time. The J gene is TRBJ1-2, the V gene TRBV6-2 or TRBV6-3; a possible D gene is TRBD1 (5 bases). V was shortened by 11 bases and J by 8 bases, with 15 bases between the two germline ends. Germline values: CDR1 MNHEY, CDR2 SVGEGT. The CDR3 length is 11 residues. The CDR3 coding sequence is TGTGCCGACAGTGCAGGGCCCGGCTACACCTTC. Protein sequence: CADSAGPGYTF.

CDR3 sequence reads: CASSSIRGTGGSYNEQFF. CDR3 DNA: TGTGCCAGCAGTTCCATCCGAGGGACAGGGGGTTCCTACAATGAGCAGTTCTTC. The chain is built from TRBV12-3 or TRBV12-4 and TRBJ2-1; 11 bases align to TRBD1. V gave up 4 bases and J gave up 1 base; unmatched junction bases: 9. This CDR3 is built from 18 residues.

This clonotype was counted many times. CDR3 DNA sequence: TGTGCCAGCAGTCATACAGGGGTTGGCTATGGCTACACCTTC. Translation: CASSHTGVGYGYTF. This sequence joins TRBV12-3 or TRBV12-4 and TRBJ1-2, with TRBD1 matching over 7 bases. J lost 4 bases, V lost 5 bases, and 7 bases had no gene match. CDR3 size: 14 residues.

The DNA for the CDR3 is TGTGCCAGCAGTGAGTACCGACTAGAGAGGCAGTTCTTC. It encodes CASSEYRLERQFF. The chain combines TRBV2 with TRBJ2-1; D possibly corresponds to TRBD2 (6 bases). Trimming removed 3 bases at V and 12 bases at J, with 15 bases between. Germline CDR1 and CDR2: SNHLY and FYNNEI. This CDR3 region has 13 residues.

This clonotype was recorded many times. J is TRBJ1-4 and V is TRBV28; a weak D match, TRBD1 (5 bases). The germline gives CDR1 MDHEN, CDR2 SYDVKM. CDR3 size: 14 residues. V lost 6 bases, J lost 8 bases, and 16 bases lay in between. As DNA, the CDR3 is TGTGCCAGCAGCCGGGGAGGGAACAGGGAAAAACTGTTTTTT. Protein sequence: CASSRGGNREKLFF.

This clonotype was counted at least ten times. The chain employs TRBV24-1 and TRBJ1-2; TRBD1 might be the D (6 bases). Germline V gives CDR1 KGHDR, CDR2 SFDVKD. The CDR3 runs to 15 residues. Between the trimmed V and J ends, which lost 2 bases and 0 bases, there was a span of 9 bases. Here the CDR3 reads CATSDSTGANYGYTF. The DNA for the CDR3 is TGTGCCACCAGTGATTCGACAGGAGCTAACTATGGCTACACCTTC.

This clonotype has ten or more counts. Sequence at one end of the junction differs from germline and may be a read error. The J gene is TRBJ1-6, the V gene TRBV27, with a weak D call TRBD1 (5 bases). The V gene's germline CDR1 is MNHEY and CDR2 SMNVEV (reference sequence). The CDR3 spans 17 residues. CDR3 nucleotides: TGTGCCAGCAGTCCCCATTGGGGCAGGTCCTCTAATTCACCCCTCCACTTT. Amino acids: CASSPHWGRSSNSPLHF.

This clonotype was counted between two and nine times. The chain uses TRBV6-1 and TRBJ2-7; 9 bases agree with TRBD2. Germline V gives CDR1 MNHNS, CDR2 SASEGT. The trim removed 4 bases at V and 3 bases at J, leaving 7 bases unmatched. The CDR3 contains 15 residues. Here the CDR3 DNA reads TGTGCCAGCAGTGTAGGACTAGCGACGATCTACGAGCAGTACTTC. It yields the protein CASSVGLATIYEQYF.

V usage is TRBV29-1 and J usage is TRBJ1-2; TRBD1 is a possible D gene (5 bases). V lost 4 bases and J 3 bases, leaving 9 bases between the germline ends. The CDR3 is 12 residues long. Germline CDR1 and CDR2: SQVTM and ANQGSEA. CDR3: CSVVEGDYGYTF. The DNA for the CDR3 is TGCAGCGTTGTGGAAGGGGACTATGGCTACACCTTC.

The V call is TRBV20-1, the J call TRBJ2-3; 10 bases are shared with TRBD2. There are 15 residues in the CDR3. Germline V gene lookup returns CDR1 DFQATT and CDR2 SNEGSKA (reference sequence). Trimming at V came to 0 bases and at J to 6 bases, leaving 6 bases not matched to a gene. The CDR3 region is CSARDPNSGRDTQYF. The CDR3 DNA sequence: TGCAGTGCTAGAGATCCGAATAGCGGGAGGGATACGCAGTATTTT.